Following are 17 T cell receptor beta chains from one sample sequenced in a study of memory CD4+ T cells and cytomegalovirus serostatus. This table comes from immunoSEQ multiplex PCR, and its TCRdb copy is limited to in-frame clones, with some not included. This table has 25,000 to 30,000 clones, less than 80% appearing once. Single viable CD3+CD4+CD8-CD45RO+ cells were sorted as the memory CD4+ T cells. Sequencing was performed on memory CD4+ T cells from blood. The receptors come from an adult in good health and CMV-seronegative.

This CDR3 is CASSLSGQIAATEAFF. Here the CDR3 DNA reads TGTGCCAGCAGTTTATCCGGACAGATCGCAGCTACTGAAGCTTTCTTT. The chain recombines TRBV27 with TRBJ1-1; the D gene is possibly TRBD1 (6 bases). The CDR3 length is 16 residues. V shed 0 bases and J shed 5 bases, with 16 bases lying between them. The germline V gene has CDR1 MNHEY and CDR2 SMNVEV (reference sequence).

This sequence joins TRBV11-3 and TRBJ2-7; TRBD1 agrees at 7 bases. The CDR3 covers 13 residues. V gave up 5 bases and J gave up 2 bases; unmatched junction bases: 3. Germline V lookup: CDR1 SGHNT, CDR2 YENEEA. CDR3 in amino acids: CASSRDSTYEQYF. The CDR3 bases are TGTGCCAGCAGCCGGGACAGCACCTACGAGCAGTACTTC.

The rearrangement joins TRBV10-3 to TRBJ1-5; 7 bases are a match to TRBD1. Germline-derived CDR1 and CDR2 are ENHRY and SYGVKD. The V and J ends lost 3 bases and 9 bases, in that order; junction bases with no gene match: 14. The CDR3 is 16 amino acids. The CDR3 DNA is TGTGCCATCAGTGATGGGGAGCGACAGGGCCTCATGCCCCAGCATTTT. Encoded protein: CAISDGERQGLMPQHF.

The CDR3 DNA reads TGCGCCAGCAGCCAAGAAACCGACAGGCTTACCTATGGCTACACCTTC. Its protein is CASSQETDRLTYGYTF. The chain has TRBV4-3 and TRBJ1-2, with a tentative D call TRBD1 (6 bases). Deletions cut 0 bases from V and 4 bases from J, with 15 bases between. There are 16 residues in the CDR3. Germline lookup yields CDR1 LGHNA and CDR2 YSLEER.

This chain uses TRBV10-3 with TRBJ2-3; D gene uncertain. Deletions cut 8 bases from V and 6 bases from J, with 9 bases between. Germline-derived CDR1 and CDR2 are ENHRY and SYGVKD. The CDR3 is 11 amino acids. CDR3 protein: CAILLGDTQYF. The CDR3 DNA reads TGTGCCATCCTGCTAGGGGATACGCAGTATTTT.

There are a few counts of this clone. The genes are TRBV6-6 and TRBJ1-6; no definite D call. The CDR3 loop spans 15 amino acids. V was cut by 5 bases and J by 0 bases, with 8 bases left in between. The germline V gene encodes CDR1 MNHNY and CDR2 SVGAGI (reference sequence). The DNA of the CDR3 is TGTGCCAGCAGTCTTGGGAGCTCCTATAATTCACCCCTCCACTTT. Protein product: CASSLGSSYNSPLHF.

The chain employs TRBV6-6 and TRBJ2-5; D possibly corresponds to TRBD1 (5 bases). Trimming took off 5 bases at V and 1 base at J, with 8 bases between the two ends. From germline, CDR1 is MNHNY and CDR2 SVGAGI (reference sequence). The CDR3 runs 13 residues. DNA of the CDR3: TGTGCCAGCAGTCGACAGCCCCAAGAGACCCAGTACTTC. Translated, it gives CASSRQPQETQYF.

V is TRBV29-1 and J is TRBJ1-1; D is uncertain. This CDR3 has 12 residues. V lost 6 bases and J 8 bases, leaving 16 bases between the germline ends. CDR1 is SQVTM, CDR2 ANQGSEA, per germline. The CDR3 region has the DNA TGCAGCGTGGCCTCCGGGTCGAGAGAAGCTTTCTTT. Amino acids: CSVASGSREAFF.

The genes are TRBV27 and TRBJ2-7, with D hard to call. CDR1 and CDR2 (germline): MNHEY, SMNVEV (reference sequence). V gave up 8 bases and J gave up 3 bases, with 5 bases separating them. The CDR3 extends over 10 amino acids. Here the CDR3 DNA reads TGTGCCAGCTCTAACTACGAGCAGTACTTC. It specifies CASSNYEQYF.

The V call is TRBV10-2, the J call TRBJ2-7, with D possibly matching TRBD1 (5 bases). V lost 7 bases and J lost 2, with 12 bases in between. This CDR3 contains 13 residues. The germline gives CDR1 WSHSY, CDR2 SAAADI. The CDR3 DNA reads TGCGCCAGCAATAGACAGATTACCTACGAGCAGTACTTC. This sequence encodes CASNRQITYEQYF.

The gene calls are TRBV7-9 and TRBJ1-1; no clear D. This CDR3 spans 12 amino acids. Trimming removed 3 bases from V and 10 bases from J, with 12 bases in between. CDR1 and CDR2 (germline): SEHNR, FQNEAQ (reference sequence). The chain's CDR3 is CASSFSLRPAFF. The CDR3 DNA follows: TGTGCCAGCAGCTTTTCCCTACGGCCAGCTTTCTTT.

This clone showed up just once. The genes are TRBV5-4 and TRBJ1-1; 8 positions agree with TRBD1. V trimming: 5 bases; J trimming: 5 bases; junction bases outside the gene matches: 11. The germline gives CDR1 SGHNT, CDR2 YYREEE (reference sequence). The CDR3 loop spans 15 amino acids. The CDR3 here is CASSSGQGLITEAFF. DNA of the CDR3: TGTGCCAGCAGTTCAGGACAGGGTTTGATTACTGAAGCTTTCTTT.

This clone has a handful of counts. The genes are TRBV5-4 and TRBJ2-1; TRBD1 might be the D (5 bases). The V gene's germline CDR1 is SGHNT and CDR2 YYREEE (reference sequence). V lost 4 bases and J lost 8, with 13 bases in between. The CDR3 is 13 amino acids. CDR3 nucleotide sequence: TGTGCCAGCAGCCAATTGACAGAGCATGAGCAGTTCTTC. It specifies CASSQLTEHEQFF.

CDR3 sequence (DNA): TGTGCCAGCAGTTTGGGAGGCAGAGGGCGTAGTTCTGGAAACACCATATATTTT. It encodes CASSLGGRGRSSGNTIYF. J is TRBJ1-3 and V is TRBV28, with D uncertain. The V end lost 3 bases, the J end lost 1 base, and 19 bases lay between the germline ends. Germline values: CDR1 MDHEN, CDR2 SYDVKM. CDR3 length: 18 residues.

The CDR3: CASSREQGASGNTIYF. The CDR3 region has the DNA TGTGCCAGCTCACGGGAACAGGGGGCCTCTGGAAACACCATATATTTT. This chain uses TRBV18 with TRBJ1-3; TRBD1 aligns across 9 bases. CDR1 KGHSH and CDR2 LQKENI come from the germline V gene. V was pared by 4 bases and J by 0 bases, with 4 bases of the junction left unmatched. The CDR3 is 16 residues long.

The CDR3 is CASSQGEGTGVYEQYF. Written as DNA, the CDR3 is TGCGCCAGCAGCCAAGGGGAGGGGACAGGAGTCTACGAGCAGTACTTC. This chain links TRBV4-3 with TRBJ2-7, with D tentatively TRBD1 (8 bases). Trimming removed 1 base at V and 3 bases at J, with 16 bases between. This CDR3 region has 16 residues. From germline, CDR1 is LGHNA and CDR2 YSLEER.

The chain combines TRBV6-1 with TRBJ1-2; D is possibly TRBD1 (5 bases). Trimming stripped 4 bases from V and 2 bases from J, with 17 bases between. CDR3 length: 16 amino acids. CDR1 is MNHNS and CDR2 is SASEGT in the germline V gene. CDR3 protein: CASSGRDDVLNYGYTF. In DNA, the CDR3 is TGTGCCAGCAGTGGCCGGGACGATGTCCTCAACTATGGCTACACCTTC.